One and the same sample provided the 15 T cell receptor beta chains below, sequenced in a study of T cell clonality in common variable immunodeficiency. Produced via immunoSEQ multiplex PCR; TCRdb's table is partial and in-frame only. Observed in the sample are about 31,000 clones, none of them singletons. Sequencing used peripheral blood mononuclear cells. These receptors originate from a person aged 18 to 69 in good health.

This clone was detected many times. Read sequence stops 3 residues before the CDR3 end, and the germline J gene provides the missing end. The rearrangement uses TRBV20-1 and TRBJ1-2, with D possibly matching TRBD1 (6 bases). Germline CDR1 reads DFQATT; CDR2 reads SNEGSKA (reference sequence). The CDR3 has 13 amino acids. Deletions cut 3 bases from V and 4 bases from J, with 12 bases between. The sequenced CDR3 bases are TGCAGTGCTAGGACCGACAGGACCTATGGC. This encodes CSARTDRTYG. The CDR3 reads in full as CSARTDRTYGYTF.

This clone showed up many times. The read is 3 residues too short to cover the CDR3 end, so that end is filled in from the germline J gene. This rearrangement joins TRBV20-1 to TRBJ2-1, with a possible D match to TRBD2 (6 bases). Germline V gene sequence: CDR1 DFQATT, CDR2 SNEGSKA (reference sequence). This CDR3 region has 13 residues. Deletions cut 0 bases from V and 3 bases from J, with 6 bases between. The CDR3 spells CSARDSGYNEQFF. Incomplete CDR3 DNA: TGCAGTGCTAGAGATAGCGGCTACAATGAG.

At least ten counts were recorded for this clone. CDR3 DNA (partial): TGCAGTGCCCGGACTAGCGGGAGTGCCTCCTACAATGAG. Its protein product is CSARTSGSASYNE. The CDR3 as a whole reads CSARTSGSASYNEQFF. V gene TRBV20-1 combines with J gene TRBJ2-1, with 13 bases fitting TRBD2. The read stops 3 residues short of the end of the CDR3; the missing end is completed from the germline J gene. Germline-derived CDR1 and CDR2 are DFQATT and SNEGSKA (reference sequence). CDR3 length: 16 residues. Trimming at V came to 6 bases and at J to 0 bases, leaving 5 bases not matched to a gene.

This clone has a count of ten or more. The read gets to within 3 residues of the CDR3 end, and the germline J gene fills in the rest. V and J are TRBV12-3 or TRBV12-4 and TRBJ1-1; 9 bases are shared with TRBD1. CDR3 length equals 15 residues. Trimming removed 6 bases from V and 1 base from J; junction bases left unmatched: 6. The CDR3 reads CASRRDRVSNTEAFF. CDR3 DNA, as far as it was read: TGTGCCAGCAGGCGGGACAGGGTGTCGAACACTGAA.

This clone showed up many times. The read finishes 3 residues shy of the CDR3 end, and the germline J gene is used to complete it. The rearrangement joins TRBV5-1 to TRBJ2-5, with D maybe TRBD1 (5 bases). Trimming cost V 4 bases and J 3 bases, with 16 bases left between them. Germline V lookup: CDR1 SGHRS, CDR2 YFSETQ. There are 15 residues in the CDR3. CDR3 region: CASSTAGYPKETQYF. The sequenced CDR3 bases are TGCGCCAGCAGCACGGCAGGGTATCCCAAAGAGACC.

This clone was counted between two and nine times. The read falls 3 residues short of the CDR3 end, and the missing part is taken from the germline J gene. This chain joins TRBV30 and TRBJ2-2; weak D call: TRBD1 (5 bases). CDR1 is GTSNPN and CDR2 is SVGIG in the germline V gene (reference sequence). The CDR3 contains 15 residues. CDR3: CAWSVGPERGSPLFF. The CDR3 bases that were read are TGTGCCTGGAGTGTAGGGCCCGAAAGGGGTTCACCG.

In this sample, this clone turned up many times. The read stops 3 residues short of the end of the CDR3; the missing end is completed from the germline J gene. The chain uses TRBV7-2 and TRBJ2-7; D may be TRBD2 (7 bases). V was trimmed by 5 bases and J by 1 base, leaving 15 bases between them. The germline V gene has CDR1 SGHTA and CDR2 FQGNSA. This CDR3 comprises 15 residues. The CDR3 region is CASSPRGAQSYEQYF. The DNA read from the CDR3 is TGTGCCAGCAGCCCCCGGGGGGCCCAATCCTACGAG.

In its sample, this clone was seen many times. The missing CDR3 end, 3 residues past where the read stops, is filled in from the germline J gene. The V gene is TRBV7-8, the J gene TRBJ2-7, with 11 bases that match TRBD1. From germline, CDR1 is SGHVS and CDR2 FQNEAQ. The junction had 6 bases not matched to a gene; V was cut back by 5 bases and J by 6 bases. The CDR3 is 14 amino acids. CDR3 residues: CASSTRTGGGEQYF. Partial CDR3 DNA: TGTGCCAGCAGCACCCGGACAGGGGGCGGCGAG.

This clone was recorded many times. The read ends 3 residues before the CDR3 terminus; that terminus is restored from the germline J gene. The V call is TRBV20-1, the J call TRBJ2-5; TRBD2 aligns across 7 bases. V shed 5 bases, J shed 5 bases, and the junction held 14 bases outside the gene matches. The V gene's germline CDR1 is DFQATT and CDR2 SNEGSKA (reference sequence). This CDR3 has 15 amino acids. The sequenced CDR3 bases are TGCAGTGCTCCCGAGGGGCTAGCGGTCCGGGAGACC. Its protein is CSAPEGLAVRET. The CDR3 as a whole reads CSAPEGLAVRETQYF.

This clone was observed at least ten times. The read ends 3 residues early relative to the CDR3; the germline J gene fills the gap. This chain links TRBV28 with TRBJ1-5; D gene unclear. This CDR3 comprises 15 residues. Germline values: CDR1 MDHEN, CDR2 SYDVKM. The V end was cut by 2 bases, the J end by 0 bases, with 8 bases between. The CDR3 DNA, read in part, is TGTGCCAGCAGTTTACTGCGGATTAGCAATCAGCCC. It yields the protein CASSLLRISNQP. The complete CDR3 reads CASSLLRISNQPQHF.

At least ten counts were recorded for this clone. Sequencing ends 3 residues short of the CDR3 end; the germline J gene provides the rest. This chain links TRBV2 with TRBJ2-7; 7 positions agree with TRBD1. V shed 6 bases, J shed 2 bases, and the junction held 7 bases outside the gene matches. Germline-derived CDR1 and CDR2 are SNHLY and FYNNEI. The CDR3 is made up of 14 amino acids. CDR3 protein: CASRSGQSPYEQYF. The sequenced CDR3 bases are TGTGCCAGCAGGTCGGGACAGAGTCCCTACGAG.

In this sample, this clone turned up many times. CDR3 in amino acids: CASSPLADRTDTQYF. CDR3 DNA, as far as it was read: TGTGCCAGCTCACCCTTAGCGGACCGCACAGATACG. The V call is TRBV18, the J call TRBJ2-3; TRBD2 might be the D (6 bases). With the read ending 3 residues before the CDR3 end, the germline J gene is used to fill in that end. In germline, CDR1 is KGHSH, CDR2 LQKENI. Deletions cut 3 bases from V and 1 base from J, with 11 bases between. The CDR3 is 15 residues long.

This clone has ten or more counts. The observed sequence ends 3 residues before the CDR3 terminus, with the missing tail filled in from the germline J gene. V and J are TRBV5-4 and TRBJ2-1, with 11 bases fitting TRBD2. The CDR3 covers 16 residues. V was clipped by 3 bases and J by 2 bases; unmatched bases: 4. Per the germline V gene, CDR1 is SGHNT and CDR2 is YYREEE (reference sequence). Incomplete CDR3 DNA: TGTGCCAGCAGCTCAGGACTAGCGGGTACCTACAATGAG. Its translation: CASSSGLAGTYNE. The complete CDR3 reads CASSSGLAGTYNEQFF.

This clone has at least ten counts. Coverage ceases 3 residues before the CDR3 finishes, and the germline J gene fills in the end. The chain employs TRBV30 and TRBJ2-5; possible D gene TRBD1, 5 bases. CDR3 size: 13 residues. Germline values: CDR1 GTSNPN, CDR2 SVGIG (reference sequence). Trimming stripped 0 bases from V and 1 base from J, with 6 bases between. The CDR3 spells CAWSVDSQETQYF. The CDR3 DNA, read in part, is TGTGCCTGGAGTGTCGACAGCCAAGAGACC.

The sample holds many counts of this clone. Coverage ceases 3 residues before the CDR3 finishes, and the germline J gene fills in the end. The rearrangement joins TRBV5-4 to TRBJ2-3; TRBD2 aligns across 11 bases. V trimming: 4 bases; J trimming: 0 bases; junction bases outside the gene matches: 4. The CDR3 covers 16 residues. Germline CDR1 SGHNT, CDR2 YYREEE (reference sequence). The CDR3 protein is CASSVRLAGSTDTQYF. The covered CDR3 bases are TGTGCCAGCAGCGTAAGACTAGCGGGAAGCACAGATACG.